This TCR beta chain was captured in a study of early T cells in non-severe SARS-CoV-2 infection. Study outcomes and limitations: Matching with VDJdb favored anti-spike CD8 responses (missing private and CD4 specificities).

This clonotype was counted at least ten times. Antigen unknown. Individual cDNA molecules received unique molecular identifiers during library preparation. Each CDR3 protein gets one entry after TCRdb re-called the 5' RACE reads with MiXCR. This repertoire shows more than 45,000 distinct CDR3 sequences, roughly 5.9% found once; its top ten account for almost 7%. This sequence was found in an adult who was a healthcare worker with PCR-confirmed SARS-CoV-2 infection or an uninfected control (not recorded which). The sample taken for sequencing was whole blood.

CDR3: CASSSWGPGRTEAFF. In DNA form, the CDR3 reads TGTGCCAGCAGCTCATGGGGACCCGGTAGGACTGAAGCTTTCTTT. This chain connects TRBV7-2 to TRBJ1-1; maybe TRBD1 (5 bases). This CDR3 spans 15 amino acids. Germline V gene data show CDR1 as SGHTA and CDR2 as FQGNSA. The V end was cut by 4 bases, the J end by 5 bases, with 17 bases between.